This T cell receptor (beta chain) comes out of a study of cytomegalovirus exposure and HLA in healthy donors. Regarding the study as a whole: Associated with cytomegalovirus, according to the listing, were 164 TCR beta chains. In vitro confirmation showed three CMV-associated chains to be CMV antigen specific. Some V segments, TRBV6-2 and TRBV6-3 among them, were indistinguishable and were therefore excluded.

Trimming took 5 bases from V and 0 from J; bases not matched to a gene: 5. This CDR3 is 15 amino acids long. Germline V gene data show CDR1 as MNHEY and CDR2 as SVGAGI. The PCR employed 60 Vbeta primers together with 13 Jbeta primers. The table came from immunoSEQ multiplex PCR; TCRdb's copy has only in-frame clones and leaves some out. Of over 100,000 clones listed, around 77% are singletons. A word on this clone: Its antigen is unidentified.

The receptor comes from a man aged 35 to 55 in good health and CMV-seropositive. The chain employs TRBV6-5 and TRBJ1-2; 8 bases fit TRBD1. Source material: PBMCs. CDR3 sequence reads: CASSHGQGTNYGYTF. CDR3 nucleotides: TGTGCCAGCAGTCATGGACAGGGAACTAACTATGGCTACACCTTC.